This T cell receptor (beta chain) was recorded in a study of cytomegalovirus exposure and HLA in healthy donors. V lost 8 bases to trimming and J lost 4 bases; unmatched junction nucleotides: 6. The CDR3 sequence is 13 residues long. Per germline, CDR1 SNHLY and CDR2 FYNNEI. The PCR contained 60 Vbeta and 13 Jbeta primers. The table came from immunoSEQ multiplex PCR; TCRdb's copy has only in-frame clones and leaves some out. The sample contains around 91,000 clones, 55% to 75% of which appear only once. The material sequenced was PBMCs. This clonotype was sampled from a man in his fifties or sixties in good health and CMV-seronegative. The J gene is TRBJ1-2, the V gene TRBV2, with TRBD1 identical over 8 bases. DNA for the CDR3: TGTGCCAGCGGCAGGGGGCGCGGCTATGGCTACACCTTC. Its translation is CASGRGRGYGYTF.